These 25 T cell receptor beta chains were sequenced from one sample in a study of CD8+ T cells in alopecia areata. RNA extraction was followed by reverse transcription into cDNA, which acted as the sequencing template. Using immunoSEQ multiplex PCR, the repertoire was profiled, and TCRdb retains in-frame clones only, with some absent. This table holds about 220,000 clones, more than 45% found once. The treatment is: oral pan-JAK inhibitor, 5-10 mg twice daily. This specimen consisted of CD4+ T cells sorted from blood, obtained at week 4, from a patient treated with tofacitinib. The source of these receptors is a human donor with alopecia areata.

The chain links TRBV6-5 to TRBJ2-5, with D tentatively TRBD1 (6 bases). Looked up from germline, CDR1 is MNHEY and CDR2 is SVGAGI. Trimming left V 5 bases short and J 4 bases short, with 11 bases between. The CDR3 covers 13 residues. The CDR3 nucleotides are TGTGCCAGCAGTAGGACAGTTTTAGAGACCCAGTACTTC. Translated: CASSRTVLETQYF.

The table lists this clone with a few counts. The chain employs TRBV4-3 and TRBJ1-1, with 8 bases lining up with TRBD1. J lost 4 bases, V lost 0 bases, and 16 bases had no gene match. Germline CDR1 LGHNA, CDR2 YSLEER. The CDR3 runs 19 residues. In DNA, the CDR3 is TGCGCCAGCAGCCAAGACCCCCGGGCCCAGGGGGCTCGCATCACTGAAGCTTTCTTT. Translating gives CASSQDPRAQGARITEAFF.

This clone was observed once. The rearrangement uses TRBV30 and TRBJ1-3; TRBD1 matches 8 bases. The CDR3 is made up of 13 amino acids. Germline lookup yields CDR1 GTSNPN and CDR2 SVGIG (reference sequence). V gave up 4 bases and J gave up 7 bases; unmatched junction bases: 6. CDR3 DNA: TGTGCCTGGACAGGGGGCCAATGGAACACCATATATTTT. It yields the protein CAWTGGQWNTIYF.

The chain joins TRBV7-2 to TRBJ1-5; a possible D gene is TRBD1 (5 bases). V was pared by 5 bases and J by 7 bases, with 12 bases between. Per germline, CDR1 SGHTA and CDR2 FQGNSA. The CDR3 contains 13 residues. Here the CDR3 DNA reads TGTGCCAGCAGCCGGGCCGGGGGGCAGCCCCAGCATTTT. It is translated as CASSRAGGQPQHF.

This clone was detected only a few times. The V call is TRBV25-1, the J call TRBJ2-3; TRBD1 is a possible D gene (5 bases). V was clipped by 0 bases and J by 5 bases, with 9 bases between them. CDR3 length: 14 residues. Germline V gene data show CDR1 as MGHDK and CDR2 as SYGVNS. CDR3 sequence: CASSEYRAGDTQYF. The CDR3 coding sequence is TGTGCCAGCAGTGAATACAGGGCTGGAGATACGCAGTATTTT.

The V and J genes are TRBV30 and TRBJ1-3; D unresolved. The CDR3 is made up of 14 amino acids. Trimming cost V 4 bases and J 0 bases, with 10 bases left between them. In germline, CDR1 is GTSNPN, CDR2 SVGIG (reference sequence). The CDR3 nucleotides read TGTGCCTGGAAAGGGAAATCCTCTGGAAACACCATATATTTT. It is translated as CAWKGKSSGNTIYF.

This clone was detected only a few times. This chain links TRBV5-1 with TRBJ2-3, with 9 bases matching TRBD2. V was clipped by 4 bases and J by 0 bases; unmatched bases: 6. This CDR3 has 16 residues. Germline V gives CDR1 SGHRS, CDR2 YFSETQ. As DNA, the CDR3 is TGCGCCAGCAGCGAAATTCTAGCGGGGAGCACAGATACGCAGTATTTT. Translated: CASSEILAGSTDTQYF.

This chain joins TRBV11-2 and TRBJ2-2; TRBD1 aligns across 9 bases. The CDR3 is 17 residues long. The V gene's germline CDR1 is SGHAT and CDR2 FQNNGV. Losses at the gene ends were 2 bases for V and 7 bases for J; bases not matched to a gene: 11. The CDR3 loop reads CASSLLPGQGTHGELFF. CDR3 coding DNA: TGTGCCAGCAGCTTACTCCCGGGACAGGGAACTCACGGGGAGCTGTTTTTT.

The rearrangement links TRBV9 to TRBJ1-1; 7 nucleotides agree with TRBD1. The CDR3 runs 15 residues. V lost 2 bases and J lost 7; bases outside the gene matches: 11. Germline V gives CDR1 SGDLS, CDR2 YYNGEE. The DNA for the CDR3 is TGTGCCAGCAGCGTGGGGACAGACAAGACGTATGAAGCTTTCTTT. It is translated as CASSVGTDKTYEAFF.

V gene TRBV19 combines with J gene TRBJ1-5; 8 bases map to TRBD1. V shed 5 bases and J 2 bases; nucleotides not matched to a gene: 5. The CDR3 is made up of 15 amino acids. Germline V gene sequence: CDR1 LNHDA, CDR2 SQIVND (reference sequence). Written as DNA, the CDR3 is TGTGCCAGTAGTGCGGACAGGGTAGGCAATCAGCCCCAGCATTTT. This gives the protein CASSADRVGNQPQHF.

In this sample, this clone turned up once. The rearrangement links TRBV30 to TRBJ1-5, with D possibly being TRBD1 (5 bases). CDR1 and CDR2 from the germline V gene are GTSNPN and SVGIG (reference sequence). V lost 1 base, J lost 7 bases, and 17 bases lay in between. This CDR3 has 15 amino acids. The DNA for the CDR3 is TGTGCCTGGAGTGACGGGGCCTCGGGTGGGCAGCCCCAGCATTTT. It yields the protein CAWSDGASGGQPQHF.

This clone was counted only a few times. The chain combines TRBV7-9 with TRBJ1-5; D is possibly TRBD1 (5 bases). Germline values: CDR1 SEHNR, CDR2 FQNEAQ (reference sequence). This CDR3 comprises 14 residues. V was trimmed by 5 bases and J by 4 bases, leaving 12 bases between them. CDR3 DNA sequence: TGTGCCAGCAGCCCCCAAGGGACTAATCAGCCCCAGCATTTT. Its protein is CASSPQGTNQPQHF.

The rearrangement links TRBV6-1 to TRBJ1-1, with 7 bases lining up with TRBD1. The V gene's germline CDR1 is MNHNS and CDR2 SASEGT. J gave up 1 base and V 4 bases, and 3 bases lay outside the gene matches. The CDR3 has 14 residues. The CDR3 coding sequence is TGTGCCAGCAGTGGAGGGGACAGGAACACTGAAGCTTTCTTT. It yields the protein CASSGGDRNTEAFF.

This clone was found once. The V call is TRBV30, the J call TRBJ2-7; D is unclear. The CDR3 runs to 12 residues. V lost 4 bases and J lost 5, with 12 bases in between. In germline, CDR1 is GTSNPN, CDR2 SVGIG (reference sequence). The DNA for the CDR3 is TGTGCCTGGACTTCACAAGGTCACGAGCAGTACTTC. Amino acids: CAWTSQGHEQYF.

This clone has only a few counts. An end of the junction does not agree with germline; a read error may underlie this. The chain has TRBV11-3 and TRBJ1-1, with D possibly being TRBD1 (6 bases). Germline CDR1 reads SGHNT; CDR2 reads YENEEA. This CDR3 has 13 amino acids. DNA for the CDR3: TGTGCCAGCACCCCCCAGGGGAACACTGCAGCTTTCTTT. Its protein product is CASTPQGNTAAFF.

The chain couples TRBV5-1 to TRBJ1-2; no reliable D call. Trimming pared 0 bases from V and 4 bases from J, leaving 7 bases between. Germline values: CDR1 SGHRS, CDR2 YFSETQ. This CDR3 is 13 amino acids long. CDR3 bases: TGCGCCAGCAGCTTGGGCAGACTCTATGGCTACACCTTC. Amino acids: CASSLGRLYGYTF.

The chain joins TRBV30 to TRBJ2-5; 9 bases fit TRBD1. V dropped 4 bases and J dropped 4; count of bases not matched to a gene: 10. CDR1 GTSNPN and CDR2 SVGIG come from the germline V gene (reference sequence). There are 15 residues in the CDR3. CDR3 DNA sequence: TGTGCCTGGAACATACAGGGGGCTGCCGGAGAGACCCAGTACTTC. Translation: CAWNIQGAAGETQYF.

The genes are TRBV25-1 and TRBJ1-6; D gene unclear. CDR3 size: 12 residues. Trimming cost V 2 bases and J 10 bases, with 6 bases left between them. Germline V gene sequence: CDR1 MGHDK, CDR2 SYGVNS. For the CDR3, the DNA is TGTGCCAGCAGTGAAGACTCCTCACCCCTCCACTTT. Translation gives CASSEDSSPLHF.

The rearrangement joins TRBV6-5 to TRBJ2-7, with 11 bases fitting TRBD2. This CDR3 has 14 residues. V was clipped by 5 bases and J by 6 bases; unmatched bases: 6. The germline V gene encodes CDR1 MNHEY and CDR2 SVGAGI. CDR3 loop: CASSKLAGVVEQYF. DNA of the CDR3: TGTGCCAGCAGTAAACTAGCGGGGGTTGTCGAGCAGTACTTC.

There are a few counts of this clone. CDR3 loop: CSVEYGQRAFF. The CDR3 coding sequence is TGCAGCGTTGAGTATGGCCAAAGAGCTTTCTTT. The rearrangement uses TRBV29-1 and TRBJ1-1, with D uncertain. Looked up from germline, CDR1 is SQVTM and CDR2 is ANQGSEA. Deletions cut 3 bases from V and 10 bases from J, with 12 bases between. This CDR3 contains 11 residues.

The chain links TRBV4-2 to TRBJ2-7, with 10 bases lining up with TRBD1. The CDR3 runs to 15 residues. The germline V gene encodes CDR1 LGHNA and CDR2 YNFKEQ. With 3 bases clipped from V and 1 base from J, the junction kept 3 bases outside the gene matches. CDR3 residues: CASSQDRGVSYEQYF. The CDR3 DNA follows: TGTGCCAGCAGCCAGGACAGGGGGGTTTCCTACGAGCAGTACTTC.

This clone was counted between two and nine times. The chain combines TRBV29-1 with TRBJ1-2; D is uncertain. The CDR3 sequence is 12 residues long. The germline gives CDR1 SQVTM, CDR2 ANQGSEA. V lost 7 bases to trimming and J lost 7 bases, with 16 bases between them. The CDR3 DNA follows: TGCAGCGCACAAGATCCCCTAGGTGGCTACACCTTC. Its protein is CSAQDPLGGYTF.

Points on this clone: Other DNA variants within this sample encode the same CDR3. The V and J genes are TRBV30 and TRBJ1-1; no reliable D call. V was cut by 0 bases and J by 3 bases, with 8 bases left in between. The germline CDR1 and CDR2 sequences are GTSNPN and SVGIG (reference sequence). The CDR3 length is 13 residues. DNA of the CDR3: TGTGCCTGGAGTGTGAGGGTAGACACTGAAGCTTTCTTT. It encodes CAWSVRVDTEAFF.

About this clone: Other DNA sequences in the sample encode the same CDR3. J is TRBJ1-1 and V is TRBV27; a weak D match, TRBD1 (6 bases). With 2 bases removed from V and 5 bases from J, the gap between germline ends came to 12 bases. Germline CDR1 MNHEY, CDR2 SMNVEV (reference sequence). The CDR3 spans 14 residues. The CDR3 loop reads CASSLRGARTEAFF. The CDR3 coding sequence is TGTGCCAGCAGTTTAAGGGGGGCGAGGACTGAAGCTTTCTTT.

This clone occurred a few times. V gene TRBV5-5 combines with J gene TRBJ2-2; 8 nucleotides agree with TRBD2. From germline, CDR1 is SGHKS and CDR2 YYEKEE (reference sequence). The V segment lost 0 bases and the J segment 6 bases; nucleotides outside the gene matches: 4. The CDR3 is 15 amino acids. Written as DNA, the CDR3 is TGTGCCAGCAGCTTGGAGCTAGCGGGTGCCGGGGAGCTGTTTTTT. Encoded protein: CASSLELAGAGELFF.